These 13 T cell receptor beta chains were sequenced from one sample in a study of shared clonotypes between healthy human individuals. Sequencing used immunoSEQ multiplex PCR; TCRdb keeps in-frame clones, though not all of them. This table has about 1.1 million clones, around 77% appearing once. Material: memory CD4+ T cells from PBMCs. Subset indicated: CD45RA-negative fraction. The receptor source for this set is a man in his late teens or twenties in good health. Some clones in this sample may be carry-over from other donors' samples.

In this sample, this clone turned up a few times. The DNA of the CDR3 is TGTGCCAGCAGCTTAAGCCTAGCGGCCAATGGGTACGAGCAGTACTTC. Its protein is CASSLSLAANGYEQYF. J is TRBJ2-7 and V is TRBV11-1, with 7 positions matching TRBD2. The trim removed 2 bases at V and 4 bases at J, leaving 11 bases unmatched. The CDR3 loop spans 16 amino acids. Looked up from germline, CDR1 is SGHAT and CDR2 is FQDESV (reference sequence).

The sample holds one count of this clone. The chain links TRBV25-1 to TRBJ1-2, with 7 bases lining up with TRBD1. Germline CDR1 reads MGHDK; CDR2 reads SYGVNS. There are 16 residues in the CDR3. V dropped 5 bases and J dropped 2; count of bases not matched to a gene: 11. In nucleotides, the CDR3 is TGTGCCAGCAGTTCCCCCTCCTTGGGACAGAACTATGGCTACACCTTC. Translating it yields CASSSPSLGQNYGYTF.

The chain has TRBV19 and TRBJ2-1, with D possibly being TRBD2 (5 bases). V was pared by 3 bases and J by 2 bases, with 14 bases between. This CDR3 region has 16 residues. Germline V gene sequence: CDR1 LNHDA, CDR2 SQIVND (reference sequence). Here the CDR3 DNA reads TGTGCCAGTAGTATCGGGGTTTTAGGCCCCTACAATGAGCAGTTCTTC. It specifies CASSIGVLGPYNEQFF.

This sequence joins TRBV5-6 and TRBJ2-2; 11 bases fit TRBD1. This CDR3 contains 14 residues. The junction had 5 bases not matched to a gene; V was cut back by 6 bases and J by 7 bases. Looked up from germline, CDR1 is SGHDT and CDR2 is YYEEEE. DNA for the CDR3: TGTGCCAGCATCGGGACAGGGGGGATCGGGGAGCTGTTTTTT. It codes for CASIGTGGIGELFF.

This chain joins TRBV12-5 and TRBJ2-1; D assignment may be TRBD1 or TRBD2 (6 bases each). CDR1 is LGHNT and CDR2 is FRNRAP in the germline V gene. The V gene lost 2 bases and the J gene lost 6 bases, with 11 bases spanning the gap. The CDR3 is 14 residues long. The CDR3 loop reads CASGLSGGGNEQFF. CDR3 DNA: TGTGCTAGTGGTTTGTCCGGAGGGGGCAATGAGCAGTTCTTC.

The V and J genes are TRBV5-4 and TRBJ2-3; D perhaps matches TRBD2 (6 bases). Germline V gives CDR1 SGHNT, CDR2 YYREEE (reference sequence). The length of the CDR3 is 13 residues. Trimming removed 4 bases at V and 4 bases at J, with 10 bases between. The CDR3 reads CASSQDYADTQYF. In DNA, the CDR3 is TGTGCCAGCAGCCAGGACTATGCAGATACGCAGTATTTT. The variable domain in full, completed from reference TRBV5-4 and TRBJ2-3, reads ETGVTQSPTHLIKTRGQQVTLRCSSQSGHNTVSWYQQALGQGPQFIFQYYREEENGRGNFPPRFSGLQFPNYSSELNVNALELDDSALYLCASSQDYADTQYFGPGTRLTVL.

CDR3 coding DNA: TGTGCCAGTAGTCCCCTCCGGGCTGGGGCCAACGTCCTGACTTTC. It translates to CASSPLRAGANVLTF. This rearrangement joins TRBV19 to TRBJ2-6; D is undetermined. The ends were cut back, 5 bases at V and 2 bases at J, with 10 bases in the middle. Germline CDR1 LNHDA, CDR2 SQIVND (reference sequence). The CDR3 is 15 residues long.

The chain uses TRBV9 and TRBJ2-1, with D perhaps assigned TRBD1 or TRBD2 (5 bases each). Germline V gives CDR1 SGDLS, CDR2 YYNGEE. V lost 4 bases to trimming and J lost 2 bases, with 10 bases between them. The CDR3 contains 14 residues. CDR3 coding DNA: TGTGCCAGCAGCCCCACGGGGCCCTACAATGAGCAGTTCTTC. Encoded protein: CASSPTGPYNEQFF.

This clone was found a few times. CDR3 nucleotides: TGTGCCACCGGGGGGGAGGCCCCAACTGAAGCTTTCTTT. Its protein product is CATGGEAPTEAFF. The V call is TRBV28, the J call TRBJ1-1; a possible D gene is TRBD1 (5 bases). CDR1 and CDR2 (germline): MDHEN, SYDVKM. CDR3 length: 13 residues. Trimming pared 10 bases from V and 5 bases from J, leaving 17 bases between.

A word on this clone: Germline and junction disagree at one end, which may indicate a read error. The rearrangement uses TRBV5-1 and TRBJ2-5; D may be TRBD1 (5 bases). Germline loops: CDR1 SGHRS, CDR2 YFSETQ. This CDR3 contains 15 residues. The CDR3 DNA is TGCGCCAGCCGTTTTGGGGCATCGACGCAAGGGACCCAGTACTTC. It specifies CASRFGASTQGTQYF. Complete variable domain (other parts from reference TRBV5-1 and TRBJ2-5): KAGVTQTPRYLIKTRGQQVTLSCSPISGHRSVSWYQQTPGQGLQFLFEYFSETQRNKGNFPGRFSGRQFSNSRSEMNVSTLELGDSALYLCASRFGASTQGTQYFGPGTRLLVL.

The V call is TRBV5-8, the J call TRBJ2-3, with 9 bases fitting TRBD2. Germline V lookup: CDR1 SGHTS, CDR2 YDEGEE. With 4 bases clipped from V and 5 bases from J, the junction kept 11 bases outside the gene matches. This CDR3 is built from 16 residues. The CDR3 here is CASSGQGLAGVDTQYF. Written as DNA, the CDR3 is TGTGCCAGCAGCGGCCAGGGATTAGCGGGGGTAGATACGCAGTATTTT. The variable domain in full, with the rest retrieved from reference TRBV5-8 and TRBJ2-3, is EAGVTQSPTHLIKTRGQQATLRCSPISGHTSVYWYQQALGLGLQFLLWYDEGEERNRGNFPPRFSGRQFPNYSSELNVNALELEDSALYLCASSGQGLAGVDTQYFGPGTRLTVL.

The chain employs TRBV7-3 and TRBJ2-3; 10 positions match TRBD2. This CDR3 is 15 amino acids long. The V gene end was trimmed by 4 bases and the J gene end by 1 base; junction bases not matched to a gene: 2. The V gene's germline CDR1 is SGHTA and CDR2 FQGTGA. The CDR3 bases are TGTGCCAGCAGCTCCGGACTAGCGGGCACAGATACGCAGTATTTT. Its translation is CASSSGLAGTDTQYF. Full variable domain (remainder filled in from reference TRBV7-3 and TRBJ2-3): GAGVSQTPSNKVTEKGKYVELRCDPISGHTALYWYRQSLGQGPEFLIYFQGTGAADDSGLPNDRFFAVRPEGSVSTLKIQRTERGDSAVYLCASSSGLAGTDTQYFGPGTRLTVL.

This clone came up a few times. The chain links TRBV6-4 to TRBJ1-1, with no clear D. The CDR3 has 13 residues. Looked up from germline, CDR1 is MRHNA and CDR2 is SNTAGT. V shed 0 bases and J shed 9 bases, with 11 bases lying between them. The CDR3 coding sequence is TGTGCCAGCAGTGACTCGGGTCACGCGAAAGCTTTCTTT. It yields the protein CASSDSGHAKAFF.